The 26 T cell receptor beta chains presented below share a single source sample, sequenced in a study of shared clonotypes between healthy human individuals (dated by TCRdb to 2020 to 2021). CD8 naive samples consisted of CD45RO-negative cells that were positively selected for CCR7, yielding a CD45RA+CCR7+ population without TemRA cells. The method was the immunoSEQ multiplex PCR assay. As stored in TCRdb, this immuneACCESS dataset retains in-frame rearrangements with V and J assigned. A fraction of the clones does not appear; measured against another copy, unresolved V genes explain less than half of the discrepancy, and the remainder lacks a known reason. The sample includes about 550,000 clones, with about 95% observed a single time. The ten most abundant clones make up less than 0.13% of the sample. The sequenced material came from naive CD8+ T cells sorted from blood. Sample cell subset or site, as interpreted from the label and publication: CD45RA+CCR7+. The origin of the receptors is a woman in her 30s in good health.

This chain joins TRBV28 and TRBJ1-1; 8 bases agree with TRBD1. The CDR3 is 11 amino acids. Losses at the gene ends were 3 bases for V and 13 bases for J; bases not matched to a gene: 4. Germline V gene lookup returns CDR1 MDHEN and CDR2 SYDVKM. DNA of the CDR3: TGTGCCAGCAGTTTCGAACAGGGGGTTTTCTTT. Encoded protein: CASSFEQGVFF.

V is TRBV6-5 and J is TRBJ1-2; 10 nucleotides align to TRBD1. The CDR3 has 15 amino acids. From germline, CDR1 is MNHEY and CDR2 SVGAGI. The V segment lost 2 bases and the J segment 4 bases; nucleotides outside the gene matches: 4. This chain's CDR3 is CASSYGQGDPYGYTF. In nucleotides, the CDR3 is TGTGCCAGCAGTTACGGACAGGGGGACCCCTATGGCTACACCTTC.

V is TRBV5-6 and J is TRBJ2-2; D may be TRBD1 (5 bases). Deletions cut 4 bases from V and 0 bases from J, with 16 bases between. CDR1 is SGHDT and CDR2 is YYEEEE in the germline V gene. CDR3 length equals 17 residues. The chain's CDR3 is CASSPGSGFANTGELFF. CDR3 DNA sequence: TGTGCCAGCAGCCCCGGTTCAGGGTTCGCGAACACCGGGGAGCTGTTTTTT.

The chain uses TRBV9 and TRBJ2-1; a weak D match, TRBD1 (7 bases). Trimming left V 3 bases short and J 0 bases short, with 13 bases between. Germline V gene sequence: CDR1 SGDLS, CDR2 YYNGEE. CDR3 length: 16 amino acids. CDR3 nucleotide sequence: TGTGCCAGCAGCGCAGGCGGGGACAGCTCCTACAATGAGCAGTTCTTC. This codes for CASSAGGDSSYNEQFF.

Written as DNA, the CDR3 is TGTGCCAGCAGTCACATTCCGGGACTAGCGGGAAATGAGCAGTTCTTC. This encodes CASSHIPGLAGNEQFF. The chain carries TRBV28 and TRBJ2-1; 13 nucleotides line up with TRBD2. The V gene end was trimmed by 5 bases and the J gene end by 7 bases; junction bases not matched to a gene: 8. Germline assignment: CDR1 MDHEN and CDR2 SYDVKM. The CDR3 is made up of 16 amino acids.

The rearrangement uses TRBV27 and TRBJ2-3; 9 bases line up with TRBD2. Germline CDR1 and CDR2: MNHEY and SMNVEV (reference sequence). J was trimmed by 3 bases and V by 8 bases; bases with no gene match: 12. The CDR3 extends over 16 amino acids. CDR3 DNA: TGTGCCAGCGGACCTCTAGCGGGAAGCGGTACAGATACGCAGTATTTT. Protein sequence: CASGPLAGSGTDTQYF.

This rearrangement joins TRBV7-8 to TRBJ1-5; D is possibly TRBD1 (5 bases). CDR1 is SGHVS, CDR2 FQNEAQ, per germline. V lost 4 bases, J lost 0 bases, and 13 bases lay in between. The CDR3 consists of 16 residues. The CDR3 here is CASSSNGASSNQPQHF. The CDR3 DNA is TGTGCCAGCAGCTCAAACGGGGCATCTAGCAATCAGCCCCAGCATTTT.

The chain uses TRBV6-1 and TRBJ2-7; 7 positions match TRBD2. The CDR3 runs 16 residues. Germline-derived CDR1 and CDR2 are MNHNS and SASEGT. J was trimmed by 2 bases and V by 0 bases; bases with no gene match: 7. CDR3 DNA sequence: TGTGCCAGCAGTGAAGCGGGAGGGCACCCGACCTACGAGCAGTACTTC. It is translated as CASSEAGGHPTYEQYF.

The chain has TRBV4-1 and TRBJ2-2; D is ambiguous. V lost 0 bases and J lost 0, with 8 bases in between. Germline V lookup: CDR1 MGHRA, CDR2 YSYEKL. This CDR3 contains 16 residues. The CDR3 DNA reads TGCGCCAGCAGCCAAGAATCCCGACCGAACACCGGGGAGCTGTTTTTT. Translating it yields CASSQESRPNTGELFF.

The chain carries TRBV6-5 and TRBJ2-1; 13 bases are shared with TRBD2. CDR1 MNHEY and CDR2 SVGAGI come from the germline V gene. This CDR3 contains 15 residues. V dropped 5 bases and J dropped 7; count of bases not matched to a gene: 5. CDR3 DNA sequence: TGTGCCAGCAGTAAACTAGCGGGAGGGCCAAATGAGCAGTTCTTC. This gives the protein CASSKLAGGPNEQFF.

The chain employs TRBV28 and TRBJ1-2; D gene ambiguous. Trimming left V 4 bases short and J 4 bases short, with 19 bases between. The CDR3 has 16 residues. In germline, CDR1 is MDHEN, CDR2 SYDVKM. CDR3 amino acids: CASSSIVQTVPYGYTF. In nucleotides, the CDR3 is TGTGCCAGCAGTTCGATAGTCCAAACAGTGCCCTATGGCTACACCTTC.

The gene calls are TRBV27 and TRBJ2-1; TRBD2 matches at 12 bases. The V gene's germline CDR1 is MNHEY and CDR2 SMNVEV (reference sequence). This CDR3 is 16 amino acids long. The junction had 8 bases not matched to a gene; V was cut back by 6 bases and J by 5 bases. This CDR3 is CASRGTRTSGDNEQFF. As DNA, the CDR3 is TGTGCCAGCAGAGGAACACGGACTAGCGGGGACAATGAGCAGTTCTTC.

This chain joins TRBV14 and TRBJ2-1; unclear D gene. V lost 4 bases, J lost 8 bases, and 15 bases lay in between. Germline assignment: CDR1 SGHDN and CDR2 FVKESK. The CDR3 has 14 residues. Here the CDR3 DNA reads TGTGCCAGCAGCCCTCGCCCCACCCCCCATGAGCAGTTCTTC. Translated: CASSPRPTPHEQFF.

The V and J genes are TRBV29-1 and TRBJ1-1; 7 nucleotides agree with TRBD1. Unmatched junction bases numbered 11, after V lost 8 bases and J lost 2 bases. CDR3 size: 14 residues. Germline-derived CDR1 and CDR2 are SQVTM and ANQGSEA. For the CDR3, the DNA is TGCAGCTCCAGAGAACAGGGGAGAAACACTGAAGCTTTCTTT. This translates into CSSREQGRNTEAFF.

The J gene is TRBJ1-3, the V gene TRBV11-2; no clear D gene. V was trimmed by 1 base and J by 0 bases, leaving 7 bases between them. The CDR3 consists of 15 residues. Germline assignment: CDR1 SGHAT and CDR2 FQNNGV. The CDR3 DNA sequence: TGTGCCAGCAGCTTAGTTTCCCGCTCTGGAAACACCATATATTTT. This encodes CASSLVSRSGNTIYF.

There are a few counts of this clone. The V and J genes are TRBV10-1 and TRBJ1-1, with TRBD1 matching 7 bases. The germline V gene encodes CDR1 WNHNN and CDR2 SYGVQD (reference sequence). V was pared by 4 bases and J by 5 bases, with 4 bases of the junction left unmatched. This CDR3 is built from 13 residues. The CDR3 loop is CASSVGTATEAFF. The CDR3 nucleotides are TGCGCCAGCAGTGTGGGGACAGCTACTGAAGCTTTCTTT.

V and J are TRBV9 and TRBJ2-7; 9 bases line up with TRBD2. Per germline, CDR1 SGDLS and CDR2 YYNGEE. Losses at the gene ends were 2 bases for V and 6 bases for J; bases not matched to a gene: 9. This CDR3 has 15 amino acids. The DNA of the CDR3 is TGTGCCAGCAGCGTGAGGCCTAGCGGGATCTTCGAGCAGTACTTC. It specifies CASSVRPSGIFEQYF.

The V gene is TRBV11-3, the J gene TRBJ1-2; tentative D call: TRBD1 (6 bases). This CDR3 has 14 amino acids. Germline V lookup: CDR1 SGHNT, CDR2 YENEEA. V dropped 5 bases and J dropped 4 bases, with 14 bases sitting between them. As DNA, the CDR3 is TGTGCCAGCAGCACGTGGACAGCCATCTATGGCTACACCTTC. Protein: CASSTWTAIYGYTF.

The chain recombines TRBV28 with TRBJ2-7; TRBD1 is a possible D gene (6 bases). The length of the CDR3 is 15 residues. Trimming removed 4 bases from V and 0 bases from J, with 13 bases in between. Per the germline V gene, CDR1 is MDHEN and CDR2 is SYDVKM. The CDR3 coding sequence is TGTGCCAGCAGTTCCCGCCGGGACACCTCCTACGAGCAGTACTTC. Its protein product is CASSSRRDTSYEQYF.

In DNA form, the CDR3 reads TGTGCCAGCAGCCTCGAGACACGACCCTACGAGCAGTACTTC. Translation: CASSLETRPYEQYF. V gene TRBV13 combines with J gene TRBJ2-7; D unclear. Germline V gene lookup returns CDR1 PRHDT and CDR2 FYEKMQ (reference sequence). The CDR3 loop spans 14 amino acids. Deletions cut 5 bases from V and 2 bases from J, with 13 bases between.

This CDR3 is CASSLSGLGYEQYF. CDR3 nucleotide sequence: TGTGCCAGCAGTTTGTCGGGACTAGGGTACGAGCAGTACTTC. The chain recombines TRBV28 with TRBJ2-7, with 8 nucleotides matching TRBD2. V gave up 3 bases and J gave up 4 bases; unmatched junction bases: 5. Germline CDR1 and CDR2: MDHEN and SYDVKM. The CDR3 has 14 residues.

The gene calls are TRBV7-8 and TRBJ2-1; 10 bases fit TRBD2. The trim removed 5 bases at V and 5 bases at J, leaving 3 bases unmatched. Germline V gene sequence: CDR1 SGHVS, CDR2 FQNEAQ. The length of the CDR3 is 14 residues. The CDR3 region has the DNA TGTGCCAGCAGCATCGGGACTAGCGACAATGAGCAGTTCTTC. This encodes CASSIGTSDNEQFF.

This clone was counted a single time. This chain uses TRBV6-5 with TRBJ2-7, with D perhaps being TRBD1 or TRBD2 (5 bases each). CDR3 length equals 13 residues. V was trimmed by 6 bases and J by 2 bases, leaving 11 bases between them. Per the germline V gene, CDR1 is MNHEY and CDR2 is SVGAGI. This CDR3 reads CASSPGPTYEQYF. In nucleotides, the CDR3 is TGTGCCAGCAGCCCGGGGCCAACCTACGAGCAGTACTTC.

V usage is TRBV4-1 and J usage is TRBJ2-7, with D maybe TRBD2 (6 bases). The germline CDR1 and CDR2 sequences are MGHRA and YSYEKL. V was cut by 0 bases and J by 6 bases, with 18 bases left in between. The CDR3 has 16 residues. As DNA, the CDR3 is TGCGCCAGCAGCCAAGATTTGGATAGCGGAGTCCCCGAGCAGTACTTC. It translates to CASSQDLDSGVPEQYF.

This chain links TRBV11-2 with TRBJ2-7; D possibly corresponds to TRBD2 (6 bases). V lost 9 bases, J lost 1 base, and 13 bases lay in between. The length of the CDR3 is 13 residues. CDR1 SGHAT and CDR2 FQNNGV come from the germline V gene. Written as DNA, the CDR3 is TGTGCCAGTACGGGGGACGCATCCTACGAGCAGTACTTC. Amino acids: CASTGDASYEQYF.

A note on this clone: The limits of the CDR3 on the DNA are not certain, so only TCRdb's listed CDR3 is given. This sequence joins TRBV12-2 and TRBJ1-1; whether TRBD1, the table's D call, matches the DNA was not checked. TRBV12-2 is listed as a pseudogene. The CDR3 is 15 amino acids in total, end residues counted. CDR3 protein: CASRSKFGTGNEAFF.